Here is one T cell receptor beta chain with its context. This sample was taken from a study of blood T cell repertoires in COVID-19. Study at large: Samples of COVID-19 (acute and convalescent) were obtained from the United States, Italy and Spain. PBMCs, B-cell-depleted T cells, or T cells were the source of the cDNA or gDNA that made up the material.

In terms of age and location, participants ranged from roughly 18 to 89 years and lived in around 22 US areas. A COVID-19 case was met by exposed participants within 2 weeks before study entry. This CDR3 comprises 14 residues. Germline-derived CDR1 and CDR2 are KGHSH and LQKENI. The junction had 5 bases not matched to a gene; V was cut back by 1 base and J by 9 bases. Profiling relied on immunoSEQ multiplex PCR, and the TCRdb table lists in-frame clones only, not all of them. The sample carries about 260,000 clones, 90% recorded once. The receptor comes from a man over 45 who had been exposed to COVID-19. The chain links TRBV18 to TRBJ2-1, with 8 bases aligning to TRBD1. Material: PBMCs or T cells enriched from blood (not recorded which). The CDR3 DNA follows: TGTGCCAGCTCACCACTGACAGGGGAAGGTGAGCAGTTCTTC. It translates to CASSPLTGEGEQFF.